The present T cell receptor beta chain was sequenced within a study of CD4 T cells in relation to SARS-CoV-2 and coronaviruses. Study observations and caveats: The cross-reactivity analysis covered only spike protein, not other viral proteins.

Germline assignment: CDR1 MNHEY and CDR2 SVGAGI. This CDR3 comprises 15 residues. Unmatched junction bases numbered 15, after V lost 7 bases and J lost 7 bases. Note on this clone: The antigen remains unidentified.

Only in-frame clones appear in the TCRdb table, and some are missing; sequencing was by immunoSEQ multiplex PCR. The table shows 31,000 or so clones, with 72% occurring only once. The unexposed donors gave CD4+ T cells in about 2010-2019, prior to COVID-19. After approximately ten days of culture, CD4+ T cells were isolated. Testing used SARS-CoV-2 S/N and four cold-coronavirus spikes on unexposed-donor CD4+ T cells, cells permitting. V is TRBV6-5 and J is TRBJ1-1; 7 bases match TRBD1. What was sequenced was CD4+ T cells from PBMCs, cultured in vitro. The sequence was obtained from a human donor in good health. CDR3 bases: TGTGCCAGCACACCTGACGTCGGACAGGATAGTGAAGCTTTCTTT. Protein: CASTPDVGQDSEAFF.